Listed below are T cell receptor beta chains from one sample, sequenced in a study of cytomegalovirus exposure and HLA in healthy donors. Sequencing used immunoSEQ multiplex PCR; TCRdb keeps in-frame clones, though not all of them. The profile covers under 300,000 clones, with 75% to 85% appearing a single time and less than 8.5% taken by the ten largest. Sequenced sample: PBMCs. The receptors shown here come from a woman aged 55-70 years in good health and CMV-seropositive. Each CDR3 is given with its conserved first and last residue. A D gene is named only where the DNA matches it firmly. Expanded clones get a size class; other rows say once, few or many, or leave the size out.

TGTGCCAGCAGCTTAAGCCTGCCGGGACTAGCGGGAGTTGAGCAGTTCTTC,CASSLSLPGLAGVEQFF,TRBJ2-1,TRBV7-3,TRBD2,.
TGTGCCAGCAGCTTAGGTCAGGGAAGCTACAATGAGCAGTTCTTC,CASSLGQGSYNEQFF,TRBJ2-1,TRBV11-2,.,.
TGTGCCGGGTCGCGGGACGTTACGTATGGCTACACCTTC,CAGSRDVTYGYTF,TRBJ1-2,TRBV6-6,.,.
TGTGCCAGCAGGGGAAGACTAGCGGGAGACTACGAGCAGTACTTC,CASRGRLAGDYEQYF,TRBJ2-7,TRBV27,TRBD2,.
TGTGCCAGCAGCGTAGCCGGACAGCCGTCCTACGAGCAGTACTTC,CASSVAGQPSYEQYF,TRBJ2-7,TRBV9,.,.
TGCGCCAGCAGCTTGTTGACGGGAGATCAGAATGAGCAGTTCTTC,CASSLLTGDQNEQFF,TRBJ2-1,TRBV5-1,.,.
TGCGCCAGCAGCCGCTACGCCTCGGGGATCCAAGAGACCCAGTACTTC,CASSRYASGIQETQYF,TRBJ2-5,TRBV5-1,.,.
TGCAGCGTTATATCGCGGGAGAGGGTCGATGAGCAGTTCTTC,CSVISRERVDEQFF,TRBJ2-1,TRBV29-1,TRBD2,.
TGCGCCAGCAGTCGTAGCGGGAGCGGAAATGAGCAGTTCTTC,CASSRSGSGNEQFF,TRBJ2-1,TRBV10-2,TRBD2,.
TGTGCCAGCAGCGGGCCCAGCGGGAGGGAGCAGTTCTTC,CASSGPSGREQFF,TRBJ2-1,TRBV5-4,TRBD2,.
TGTGCCAGCAGTGATGGCGGGATAGGGGTTGGAAACATTCAGTACTTC,CASSDGGIGVGNIQYF,TRBJ2-4,TRBV2,.,.
TGTGCCAGCATCTACGGCGGGGACTCCTACGAGCAGTACTTC,CASIYGGDSYEQYF,TRBJ2-7,TRBV6-5,.,.
TGTGCTAGTGGTTTGAGGCTGGCGGGAAGCACAGATACGCAGTATTTT,CASGLRLAGSTDTQYF,TRBJ2-3,TRBV12-5,.,.
TGTGCCAGCGGCAGGGGGGTTGGCTACACCTTC,CASGRGVGYTF,TRBJ1-2,TRBV2,TRBD1,.
TGTGCCAGCAGTTATAGCGGGAGTCCCTACGAGCAGTACTTC,CASSYSGSPYEQYF,TRBJ2-7,TRBV27,TRBD2,.
TGTGCCAGCAGTTTACAGGGTGGGGTGAACACTGAAGCTTTCTTT,CASSLQGGVNTEAFF,TRBJ1-1,TRBV6-1,.,.
TGTGCCAGCAGTGGGAGGGTGTTAGTAGAAAAACTGTTTTTT,CASSGRVLVEKLFF,TRBJ1-4,TRBV2,.,.
TGTGCCAGCAGCGTAGATCACAGGGGGGGATACAATGAGCAGTTCTTC,CASSVDHRGGYNEQFF,TRBJ2-1,TRBV9,.,.
TGTGCCAGCAGCTTAGAGGGGAGGTCGCGAAAACTGTTTTTT,CASSLEGRSRKLFF,TRBJ1-4,TRBV11-2,.,.
TGTGCCAGCAGTTGGGCCCTGACAGGCAGAAAGGCTGAAGCTTTCTTT,CASSWALTGRKAEAFF,TRBJ1-1,TRBV27,.,.
TGTGCCAGCAGTTCAAACAGGGTTACTAGCTCTGGAAACACCATATATTTT,CASSSNRVTSSGNTIYF,TRBJ1-3,TRBV28,.,once
TGTGCCAGCAGGGGGACTAGCGGGAGAGAGACCCAGTACTTC,CASRGTSGRETQYF,TRBJ2-5,TRBV2,TRBD2,.
TGTGCCAGCAGCTCCAACTCTGGAAACACCATATATTTT,CASSSNSGNTIYF,TRBJ1-3,TRBV14,.,.
TGCGCCAGCAGCTTGGTTCCGACAGGCTCCTACGAGCAGTACTTC,CASSLVPTGSYEQYF,TRBJ2-7,TRBV5-1,.,.
TGTGCCAGCAGTTACAGGGGAACTTCCTATGGCTACACCTTC,CASSYRGTSYGYTF,TRBJ1-2,TRBV6-5,.,.
TGTGCCAGCAGCTTAGTGACAGGGGCGAACACTGAAGCTTTCTTT,CASSLVTGANTEAFF,TRBJ1-1,TRBV11-2,TRBD1,.
TGTGCCACCCTCTTTTCAGATACGCAGTATTTT,CATLFSDTQYF,TRBJ2-3,TRBV10-3,.,.
TGTGCCAGCTCACCAAGGTCTTCGACAGAAGAAGCTTTCTTT,CASSPRSSTEEAFF,TRBJ1-1,TRBV18,.,.
TGTGCCAGCAGGGGCGACAGGGGGCTCTCCTACGAGCAGTACTTC,CASRGDRGLSYEQYF,TRBJ2-7,TRBV2,TRBD1,.
TGTGCCAGCAGTTTAAAGCTAACCGGGGAGCTGTTTTTT,CASSLKLTGELFF,TRBJ2-2,TRBV6-5,.,.
TGCGCCAGCAGCTTGATGGGAACAGGGTCAGGTTCTAACTATGGCTACACCTTC,CASSLMGTGSGSNYGYTF,TRBJ1-2,TRBV5-1,.,.
TGTGCCAGCAGTTACGACCCCGGACTAGCCTACAATGAGCAGTTCTTC,CASSYDPGLAYNEQFF,TRBJ2-1,TRBV6-5,TRBD2,few
TGTGCCAGCAGCTCAACGACAGGGGATTACGAGCAGTACTTC,CASSSTTGDYEQYF,TRBJ2-7,TRBV11-2,TRBD1,.
TGTGCCAGCAGTTTGCCCCAGGGGAATCAGCCCCAGCATTTT,CASSLPQGNQPQHF,TRBJ1-5,TRBV28,.,.
TGTGCCAGCAGCCAAGATCCGGGACAGCAGAATGAAAAACTGTTTTTT,CASSQDPGQQNEKLFF,TRBJ1-4,TRBV4-2,TRBD1,.
TGTGCTAGCAGCCCCAGGACTAGCGGAACCTCCTACAATGAGCAGTTCTTC,CASSPRTSGTSYNEQFF,TRBJ2-1,TRBV7-7,TRBD2,.
TGTGCCATCAGTGAGCCCGGGATAAACCTTGGAAACACCATATATTTT,CAISEPGINLGNTIYF,TRBJ1-3,TRBV10-3,.,.
TGTGCCAGCAGTTTCCCAGGGGCTGTGATGGGTAATGGCTACACCTTC,CASSFPGAVMGNGYTF,TRBJ1-2,TRBV28,.,.
TGTGCCAGCAGCGTAGCCCCATCAGATACGCAGTATTTT,CASSVAPSDTQYF,TRBJ2-3,TRBV9,.,once
TGTGCCAGCACCCTCACAGGTCCCGGCGGTCCACGCGAGCAGTACTTC,CASTLTGPGGPREQYF,TRBJ2-7,TRBV7-2,.,.
TGCAGTGCTACAGACGGACAGGAGTTAAAGTTC,CSATDGQELKF,TRBJ1-2,TRBV20-1,TRBD1,.
TGTGCCAGTAGTATATCCCCCGACAGCTATGGCTACACCTTC,CASSISPDSYGYTF,TRBJ1-2,TRBV19,.,.